This T cell receptor (beta chain) was retrieved from a study of blood T cell repertoires in COVID-19. Turning to the study itself: Sites across the United States, Italy and Spain contributed samples from acute and convalescent COVID-19. Sources were T cells, B-cell-depleted T cells, or PBMCs; the material itself was cDNA or gDNA.

Losses at the gene ends were 5 bases for V and 0 bases for J; bases not matched to a gene: 4. The CDR3 is 15 residues long. Germline assignment: CDR1 MDHEN and CDR2 SYDVKM. Per the original methods: By means of reference gene primer amplification, nucleated cell counts were estimated. Measured with immunoSEQ multiplex PCR; TCRdb has only the in-frame clones, and not every one. V, J and clone size are taken as reported in that table, and D and trimming were inferred from the DNA itself. The table includes 150,000 to 200,000 clones, 86% detected once. The sequencing input was peripheral blood. The chain employs TRBV28 and TRBJ1-3; 7 nucleotides align to TRBD1. This sequence originates from a man aged 65 to 85 with acute or convalescent COVID-19. The CDR3 DNA follows: TGTGCCAGCAGTCTGACAGGGAGCTCTGGAAACACCATATATTTT. Residues: CASSLTGSSGNTIYF.